This paragraph reports one T cell receptor beta chain. Its specific antigen is unknown. No base quality values were provided; no much bigger clone lies one nucleotide off. Each collaborating institution followed its own protocols to collect whole blood in K2EDTA tubes. For TCRbeta analysis, collaborators shipped samples as frozen whole blood, isolated PBMCs, or DNA extracted from either of those sample types. TCRbeta CDR3 regions were amplified from genomic DNA using the immunoSEQ Assay, a bias-controlled multiplex PCR. The original pipeline was this. The number of nucleated cells in each sample was estimated by amplification of reference gene primers within the assay. To quantify the absolute abundance of each unique TCRbeta CDR3 rearrangement, sequence reads were collapsed and filtered. For each sample, productive Simpson clonality was calculated as the square root of Simpson's diversity index over productive rearrangements. What TCRdb holds here is the immuneACCESS table cut down to in-frame rearrangements. Part of the clones is not present; checked against another copy, under half of the missing clones reflect an unresolved V gene, and the others are unexplained. For V, J and clone size, that table is used; D and trimming come from the DNA. The table for this sample lists 190,000 or so clones; about 86% of them were counted only once. In total, the top ten clones hold less than 3% of the sample.

The cysteine opens and the phenylalanine closes a CDR3 of 15 amino acids. Just the 45-base CDR3 DNA is kept, in frame starting at base 1. V and J are trimmed by 4 bases and 5 bases, and the gene matches miss 8 bases of the junction. CDR1 and CDR2 were assigned from the germline V gene (reference sequence) as PRHDT and FYEKMQ. This sample is part of a study of blood T cell repertoires in COVID-19 (dated by TCRdb to 2018 to 2021). About the investigation overall: Collaborator samples came from the United States, Italy and Spain and covered acute and convalescent phases of COVID-19. Nearly every sample came with metadata listing a de-identified subject ID, COVID-19 status, age in years and sex. Samples came from the ongoing ImmuneRACE study (first 160 participants) plus 1,254 subjects from 6 global collaborators. Where HLA class I and class II types were available, the types were taken from metadata supplied by the sample provider, not from assay-based typing. Subjects who had been exposed to COVID-19, were actively infected with it, or had recovered from it provided the deeply sampled blood TCRbeta repertoires that made up the dataset. The prospective study material was composed of cDNA or gDNA derived from T cells, B-cell-depleted T cells, or PBMCs. The repertoires were made available in a free public database intended to serve as a resource for research on the immune response to SARS-CoV-2.

The full study reports these points: How much clinical and demographic metadata was included differed by source and by participant, and the metadata was provided uncurated.

The sequence joins TRBV13 to TRBJ2-5; TRBD2 agrees with 9 junctional bases. Source material: peripheral blood. The receptor was isolated from a woman between 25 and 40 years old with active or convalescent COVID-19. The CDR3 in this case is CASSSLGTSRETQYF. The nucleotide sequence is TGTGCCAGCAGCTCCCTTGGGACTAGCCGGGAGACCCAGTACTTC.